Sequencing of this T cell receptor beta chain was carried out in a study of CD8+CD57+ T cells in acquired aplastic anemia. Findings and caveats of the study: There were 25 to 35 CD8+ CDR3 sequences that occurred in both patients and controls.

Researchers used genomic DNA as the template to profile TCR beta VDJ and CDR3. TCRdb re-called the reads through MiXCR, storing one row per CDR3 protein. The profile shows fewer than 150,000 distinct CDR3 sequences, 48% of them singletons. In germline, CDR1 is MGHRA, CDR2 YSYEKL. The CDR3 is 15 residues long. V gave up 3 bases and J gave up 2 bases, with 12 bases separating them. With regard to this clonotype: As yet, its antigen is unknown.

The genes are TRBV4-1 and TRBJ2-3; the D is unclear. The sample taken for sequencing was sorted CD4+, CD8+, or CD8+CD57+ T cells (not recorded which) from PBMCs. This receptor was obtained from a human donor in good health, serving as a control. The CDR3 nucleotides are TGCGCCAGCAGCCAGGCCCCCGGGTTCACAGATACGCAGTATTTT. It yields the protein CASSQAPGFTDTQYF.